The subject of this entry is one TCR beta chain. This clone was detected a few times. There is no known antigen for this receptor. The record has no base qualities; no much larger clone is one base away. V sheds 4 bases and J sheds 6 bases, leaving 10 bases between their ends. Including cysteine and phenylalanine, the CDR3 has 13 amino acids. The retained sequence is limited to the CDR3, 39 bases, with the frame set at the first base. The germline V gene encodes CDR1 SGHAT and CDR2 FQNNGV. This sample was included in a study of control samples from healthy donors and cancer patients (dated by TCRdb to the early 2020s). The library was generated by the immunoSEQ multiplex PCR assay. Drawn from immuneACCESS, this table holds only the in-frame rearrangements with V and J called that TCRdb kept. Clones are partly lost; checked studies trace under half to an unresolved V gene and leave the rest unexplained. The sample data list about 40,000 clones, and roughly 92% of these were observed just once. The ten largest clones add up to more than 3% of the sample.

Sequences were obtained from blood. This TCR derives from a woman aged 50 to 60 in good health. The chain is encoded by TRBV11-2 joined to TRBJ1-5; the D region possibly corresponds to TRBD1 (5 bases align). The CDR3 region reads CASSSQRGQPQHF. The bases are TGTGCCAGCAGCTCGCAGAGGGGTCAGCCCCAGCATTTT.